Included here is one T cell receptor (beta chain) sequence, with context. CDR3 size: 15 residues. Trimming removed 6 bases from V and 6 bases from J; junction bases left unmatched: 5. In germline, CDR1 is MNHEY, CDR2 SVGAGI. The data belong to a study of control samples from healthy donors and cancer patients. Here immunoSEQ multiplex PCR was the method, and the copy in TCRdb shows in-frame clones only, minus some. The sample has 150,000 to 200,000 clones; approximately 92% are singletons. This chain uses TRBV6-5 with TRBJ2-1; TRBD2 matches at 13 bases. The receptor was isolated from a woman aged 35 to 49 in good health. Sequencing used blood. CDR3 nucleotide sequence: TGTGCCAGCAGCCTCGGACTAGCGGGGGTCAATGAGCAGTTCTTC. Its protein product is CASSLGLAGVNEQFF.